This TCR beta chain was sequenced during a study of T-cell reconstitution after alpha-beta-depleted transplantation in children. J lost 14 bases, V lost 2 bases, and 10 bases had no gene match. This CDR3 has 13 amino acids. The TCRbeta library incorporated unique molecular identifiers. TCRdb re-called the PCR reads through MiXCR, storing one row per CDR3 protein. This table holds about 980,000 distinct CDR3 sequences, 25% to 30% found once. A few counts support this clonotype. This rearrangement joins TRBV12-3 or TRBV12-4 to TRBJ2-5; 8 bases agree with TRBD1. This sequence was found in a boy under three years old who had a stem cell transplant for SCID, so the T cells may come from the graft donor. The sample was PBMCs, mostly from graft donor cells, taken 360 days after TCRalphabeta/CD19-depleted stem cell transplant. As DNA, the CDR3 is TGTGCCAGCAGTTTAACTCCGGGACAGGCCGCCTACTTC. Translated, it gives CASSLTPGQAAYF.